A single sample is the source of the 24 T cell receptor beta chains below, sequenced in a study of T cells in Graves' hyperthyroidism and ophthalmopathy. Amplification yielded TCR beta CDR3 regions, with RNA transcripts as the source. With the HTBI primer set, the TCR CDR3 went through a first round of RT-PCR. From the multiplex PCR reads, TCRdb called clonotypes with MiXCR, one entry per CDR3 protein. The sample holds some 600,000 distinct CDR3 sequences; around 46% are singletons and the top ten take roughly 8.2%. The sequenced sample consisted of peripheral blood or thyroid tissue (not recorded which). These receptor sequences come from a woman aged 18-29 years with Graves' hyperthyroidism.

The sample holds many counts of this clonotype. The V and J genes are TRBV2 and TRBJ2-5, with a weak D call TRBD2 (6 bases). This CDR3 has 15 amino acids. The germline CDR1 and CDR2 sequences are SNHLY and FYNNEI. Trimming took 7 bases from V and 6 from J, leaving 21 bases between them. CDR3 nucleotides: TGTGCCAGCAATCCAGTACGTGGGGGGTTACAGACCCAGTACTTC. It translates to CASNPVRGGLQTQYF.

This chain links TRBV4-1 with TRBJ2-5; TRBD2 matches 15 bases. V was pared by 5 bases and J by 4 bases, with 2 bases of the junction left unmatched. This CDR3 is 15 amino acids long. Looked up from germline, CDR1 is MGHRA and CDR2 is YSYEKL. The CDR3 spells CASSGLAGGAETQYF. CDR3 in DNA: TGCGCCAGCAGCGGACTAGCGGGAGGGGCAGAGACCCAGTACTTC.

This clonotype was picked up many times. The rearrangement joins TRBV20-1 to TRBJ1-1; a weak D match, TRBD1 (6 bases). CDR1 is DFQATT and CDR2 is SNEGSKA in the germline V gene (reference sequence). The V gene lost 5 bases and the J gene lost 4 bases, with 8 bases spanning the gap. The CDR3 is 11 residues long. The CDR3 nucleotides read TGCAGTGCTGAGGGGGGCACTGAAGCTTTCTTT. It yields the protein CSAEGGTEAFF.

This rearrangement joins TRBV12-3 or TRBV12-4 to TRBJ1-3, with unresolved D. Trimming took 0 bases from V and 0 from J, leaving 6 bases between them. The CDR3 length is 15 residues. CDR3: CASSLAGGSGNTIYF. Written as DNA, the CDR3 is TGTGCCAGCAGTTTAGCAGGAGGCTCTGGAAACACCATATATTTT.

This rearrangement joins TRBV11-1 to TRBJ1-1, with D maybe TRBD1 (5 bases). CDR3 length: 16 residues. From germline, CDR1 is SGHAT and CDR2 FQDESV (reference sequence). V gave up 1 base and J gave up 0 bases, with 12 bases separating them. The DNA of the CDR3 is TGTGCCAGCAGCTTAGTTGGGACGGGCTTGAACACTGAAGCTTTCTTT. Residues: CASSLVGTGLNTEAFF.

This clonotype was seen more than once but under ten times. The junction shows a germline mismatch at one end, possibly a read error. The chain joins TRBV4-1 to TRBJ2-7, with TRBD1 identical over 11 bases. The germline CDR1 and CDR2 sequences are MGHRA and YSYEKL. The CDR3 sequence is 13 residues long. The CDR3 here is CASSRGTGGEQYF. CDR3 coding DNA: TGTGCCAGCAGCCGAGGGACAGGGGGCGAGCAGTACTTC.

This clonotype showed up just a few times. The junction shows a germline mismatch at one end, possibly a read error. The rearrangement joins TRBV7-9 to TRBJ1-1; D not resolved. Germline values: CDR1 SEHNR, CDR2 FQNEAQ (reference sequence). The CDR3 covers 13 residues. CDR3 DNA sequence: TGCGCCAGCAGCCAACAGACATACACTGAAGCTTTCTTT. Protein: CASSQQTYTEAFF.

This chain uses TRBV2 with TRBJ2-7, with 9 bases identical to TRBD1. From germline, CDR1 is SNHLY and CDR2 FYNNEI. This CDR3 comprises 14 residues. J gave up 5 bases and V 6 bases, and 8 bases lay outside the gene matches. CDR3 sequence (DNA): TGTGCCAGCAGCCTAGGGACAGGGTTTGACGAGCAGTACTTC. This gives the protein CASSLGTGFDEQYF.

This sequence joins TRBV7-2 and TRBJ1-2; D call uncertain. V lost 2 bases and J lost 3, with 10 bases in between. Looked up from germline, CDR1 is SGHTA and CDR2 is FQGNSA. This CDR3 comprises 14 residues. CDR3 sequence reads: CASSLMAPHYGYTF. As DNA, the CDR3 is TGTGCCAGCAGCTTAATGGCTCCCCACTATGGCTACACCTTC.

V and J are TRBV29-1 and TRBJ2-6; TRBD2 agrees at 7 bases. With V trimmed by 6 bases and J by 1 base, 0 bases remained unmatched. There are 13 residues in the CDR3. Germline lookup yields CDR1 SQVTM and CDR2 ANQGSEA. The CDR3 sequence: CSVGRSGANVLTF. CDR3 DNA sequence: TGCAGCGTCGGGAGGTCTGGGGCCAACGTCCTGACTTTC. Full variable domain (remainder filled in from reference TRBV29-1 and TRBJ2-6): SAVISQKPSRDICQRGTSLTIQCQVDSQVTMMFWYRQQPGQSLTLIATANQGSEATYESGFVIDKFPISRPNLTFSTLTVSNMSPEDSSIYLCSVGRSGANVLTFGAGSRLTVL.

This clonotype was seen ten or more times. The genes are TRBV15 and TRBJ1-5; D gene uncertain. Trimming took 0 bases from V and 2 from J, leaving 11 bases between them. The CDR3 totals 16 residues. Looked up from germline, CDR1 is LNHNV and CDR2 is YYDKDF (reference sequence). The CDR3 here is CATSRDSWGGNQPQHF. DNA for the CDR3: TGTGCCACCAGCAGAGACAGTTGGGGAGGCAATCAGCCCCAGCATTTT. The whole variable domain, remainder taken from reference TRBV15 and TRBJ1-5, is DAMVIQNPRYQVTQFGKPVTLSCSQTLNHNVMYWYQQKSSQAPKLLFHYYDKDFNNEADTPDNFQSRRPNTSFCFLDIRSPGLGDTAMYLCATSRDSWGGNQPQHFGDGTRLSIL.

The V and J genes are TRBV12-3 or TRBV12-4 and TRBJ2-3; TRBD2 aligns across 9 bases. This CDR3 region has 15 residues. With V trimmed by 5 bases and J by 0 bases, 3 bases remained unmatched. The CDR3 region has the DNA TGTGCCAGCAGTGTTAGCGGGGGTAGCACAGATACGCAGTATTTT. Translating gives CASSVSGGSTDTQYF.

In this sample, this clonotype turned up once. With a much larger clone just one base away, this may be a read error. The V and J genes are TRBV10-3 and TRBJ1-2, with 9 positions matching TRBD1. The CDR3 runs to 16 residues. Per germline, CDR1 ENHRY and CDR2 SYGVKD. The CDR3 bases are TGTGCCGTCAGTGAGTCATTGACAGGGGGATCCTCTGGCTACACCTTC. Residues: CAVSESLTGGSSGYTF.

CDR3 residues: CSARRAGFYEQYF. In nucleotides, the CDR3 is TGCAGTGCTAGAAGAGCGGGTTTTTACGAGCAGTACTTC. The genes are TRBV20-1 and TRBJ2-7, with D perhaps TRBD2 (6 bases). The CDR3 consists of 13 residues. Germline V CDR1 and CDR2: DFQATT, SNEGSKA (reference sequence). Trimming pared 2 bases from V and 4 bases from J, leaving 12 bases between.

This sequence joins TRBV2 and TRBJ1-5; 10 nucleotides match TRBD1. V shed 5 bases and J 5 bases; nucleotides not matched to a gene: 6. This CDR3 is built from 15 residues. The germline V gene has CDR1 SNHLY and CDR2 FYNNEI. The CDR3 DNA is TGTGCCAGCAGTCCAGGACAGGGGGGCGATCAGCCCCAGCATTTT. Translation: CASSPGQGGDQPQHF.

In its sample, this clonotype was seen many times. This chain links TRBV29-1 with TRBJ2-2; D remains unclear. Germline loops: CDR1 SQVTM, CDR2 ANQGSEA. The V end was cut by 2 bases, the J end by 1 base, with 2 bases between. The CDR3 is 12 residues long. The CDR3 loop reads CSVELNTGELFF. The CDR3 coding sequence is TGCAGCGTTGAATTGAACACCGGGGAGCTGTTTTTT.

V is TRBV4-1 and J is TRBJ2-7; 12 bases agree with TRBD2. Losses at the gene ends were 2 bases for V and 3 bases for J; bases not matched to a gene: 2. This CDR3 region has 15 residues. Germline V CDR1 and CDR2: MGHRA, YSYEKL. CDR3 coding DNA: TGCGCCAGCAGCCAACTAGCGGGGGGGGTCTACGAGCAGTACTTC. This codes for CASSQLAGGVYEQYF.

The V gene is TRBV10-3, the J gene TRBJ2-2; the D gene is possibly TRBD2 (7 bases). Per the germline V gene, CDR1 is ENHRY and CDR2 is SYGVKD. This CDR3 region has 13 residues. Between the trimmed V and J ends, which lost 10 bases and 10 bases, there was a span of 19 bases. For the CDR3, the DNA is TGTGCCAGCAGCCGGAGGGGGGGCGAGGAGCTGTTTTTT. Amino acid sequence: CASSRRGGEELFF.

Note on this clonotype: This could be a read error, since a much larger clone is one nucleotide away. The chain employs TRBV24-1 and TRBJ1-5; D not certain. The germline V gene encodes CDR1 KGHDR and CDR2 SFDVKD. The CDR3 is 15 residues long. Trimming pared 9 bases from V and 2 bases from J, leaving 16 bases between. CDR3 in amino acids: CATRVSGLGNQPQHF. The CDR3 DNA reads as TGTGCCACCCGAGTATCAGGCCTGGGCAATCAGCCCCAGCATTTT.

This clonotype appeared many times. The chain employs TRBV29-1 and TRBJ1-2; D ambiguous. The V and J ends lost 1 base and 4 bases respectively, with 16 bases between them. This CDR3 spans 15 amino acids. Germline CDR1 and CDR2: SQVTM and ANQGSEA. CDR3 residues: CSVEGARRESYGYTF. The CDR3 DNA reads TGCAGCGTTGAAGGGGCGCGGCGGGAGAGCTATGGCTACACCTTC.

V usage is TRBV10-3 and J usage is TRBJ2-5, with D perhaps TRBD1 (5 bases). CDR1 and CDR2 from the germline V gene are ENHRY and SYGVKD. This CDR3 is 11 amino acids long. V lost 8 bases and J lost 3, with 7 bases in between. The CDR3 DNA follows: TGTGCCATCGGGGCAGAAGAGACCCAGTACTTC. Translating gives CAIGAEETQYF.

V is TRBV7-9 and J is TRBJ2-7; 14 bases match TRBD2. The DNA end favors TRBJ2-5, so the J call may be wrong. CDR1 is SEHNR, CDR2 FQNEAQ, per germline (reference sequence). CDR3 length: 17 amino acids. CDR3 residues: CASSQRTSGRIRETQYF. Here the CDR3 DNA reads TGTGCCAGCAGCCAAAGGACTAGCGGGAGGATTCGAGAGACCCAGTACTTC.

This clonotype was detected a few times. The chain uses TRBV11-2 and TRBJ2-7; TRBD1 is a possible D gene (5 bases). Germline V lookup: CDR1 SGHAT, CDR2 FQNNGV. This CDR3 region has 12 residues. Trimming took 6 bases from V and 6 from J, leaving 12 bases between them. The CDR3 region is CASRLTGGEQYF. CDR3 nucleotide sequence: TGTGCCAGCAGACTTACAGGCGGCGAGCAGTACTTC.

The chain carries TRBV12-3 or TRBV12-4 and TRBJ2-7, with a weak D call TRBD1 (5 bases). V was shortened by 6 bases and J by 4 bases, with 10 bases between the two germline ends. CDR3 length: 12 residues. CDR3 sequence (DNA): TGTGCCAGCAGGACTCAGGGTTACGAGCAGTACTTC. Translation: CASRTQGYEQYF.